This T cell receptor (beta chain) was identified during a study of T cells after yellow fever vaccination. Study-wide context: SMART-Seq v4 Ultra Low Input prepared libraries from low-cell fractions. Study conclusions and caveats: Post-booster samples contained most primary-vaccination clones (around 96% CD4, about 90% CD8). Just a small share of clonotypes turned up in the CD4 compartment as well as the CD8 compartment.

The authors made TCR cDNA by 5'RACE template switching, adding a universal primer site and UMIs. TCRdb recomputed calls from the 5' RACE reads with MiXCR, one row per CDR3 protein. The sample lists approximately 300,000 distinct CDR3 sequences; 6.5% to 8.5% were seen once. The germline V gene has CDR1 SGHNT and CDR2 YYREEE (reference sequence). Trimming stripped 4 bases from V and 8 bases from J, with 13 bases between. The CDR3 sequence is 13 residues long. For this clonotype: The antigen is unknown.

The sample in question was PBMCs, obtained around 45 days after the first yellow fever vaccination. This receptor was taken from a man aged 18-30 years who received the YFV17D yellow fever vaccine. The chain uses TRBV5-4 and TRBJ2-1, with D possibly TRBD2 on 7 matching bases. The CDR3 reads CASSLWGGDEQFF. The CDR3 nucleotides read TGTGCCAGCAGCCTGTGGGGGGGCGATGAGCAGTTCTTC.